Following are 9 T cell receptor beta chains from one sample sequenced in a study of T cells after yellow fever vaccination. Using its own MiXCR run on the 5' RACE reads, TCRdb lists one record per CDR3 protein. Of 250,000 or so distinct CDR3 sequences in the sample, 6.5% to 8.5% were seen once. The material sequenced was CD4+ T cells sorted from PBMCs, taken 15 days after the yellow fever booster vaccination. These receptors were taken from a man aged 25-40 years who received the YFV17D yellow fever vaccine.

The gene calls are TRBV10-1 and TRBJ2-5; D perhaps matches TRBD1 (6 bases). Trimming shortened V by 1 base and J by 5 bases, and 17 bases separated the two germline ends. CDR3 length: 16 amino acids. The germline V gene has CDR1 WNHNN and CDR2 SYGVQD (reference sequence). The CDR3 spells CASSELGGQGKETQYF. CDR3 DNA sequence: TGCGCCAGCAGTGAGTTAGGTGGCCAGGGGAAGGAGACCCAGTACTTC.

The rearrangement joins TRBV7-2 to TRBJ1-5; D not certain. V lost 1 base and J 3 bases, leaving 7 bases between the germline ends. CDR1 and CDR2 (germline): SGHTA, FQGNSA. This CDR3 is 14 amino acids long. The CDR3 is CASSLVGDNQPQHF. CDR3 DNA: TGTGCCAGCAGCTTAGTCGGAGACAATCAGCCCCAGCATTTT.

This clonotype has a count of ten or more. This sequence joins TRBV28 and TRBJ2-5; 7 bases line up with TRBD1. The CDR3 has 13 residues. After removal of 7 bases from V and 2 bases from J, the junction contained 4 bases not matched to a gene. Germline values: CDR1 MDHEN, CDR2 SYDVKM. The CDR3 DNA is TGTGCCAGCATGGGACAGAATCAAGAGACCCAGTACTTC. Amino acid sequence: CASMGQNQETQYF.

This clonotype was seen many times. The chain uses TRBV7-2 and TRBJ2-1, with D maybe TRBD2 (5 bases). CDR3 length: 16 residues. V was cut by 0 bases and J by 0 bases, with 9 bases left in between. Germline assignment: CDR1 SGHTA and CDR2 FQGNSA. The chain's CDR3 is CASSLAHEGSYNEQFF. The CDR3 coding sequence is TGTGCCAGCAGCTTAGCGCACGAGGGCTCCTACAATGAGCAGTTCTTC.

This clonotype was recorded at least ten times. The genes are TRBV20-1 and TRBJ2-1; 10 nucleotides align to TRBD2. This CDR3 is built from 16 residues. After removal of 5 bases from V and 2 bases from J, the junction contained 9 bases not matched to a gene. The germline V gene encodes CDR1 DFQATT and CDR2 SNEGSKA (reference sequence). Here the CDR3 reads CSALLAGGTTYNEQFF. CDR3 DNA sequence: TGCAGTGCTCTATTAGCGGGAGGAACCACCTACAATGAGCAGTTCTTC.

J is TRBJ1-2 and V is TRBV7-9; TRBD1 matches at 10 bases. The CDR3 covers 16 residues. The V segment lost 4 bases and the J segment 4 bases; nucleotides outside the gene matches: 9. Per the germline V gene, CDR1 is SEHNR and CDR2 is FQNEAQ (reference sequence). The CDR3 spells CASSSPGTGVGYGYTF. CDR3 in DNA: TGTGCCAGCAGCTCTCCGGGGACAGGGGTCGGCTATGGCTACACCTTC.

V usage is TRBV5-6 and J usage is TRBJ2-7; D may be TRBD1 (6 bases). The CDR3 has 17 amino acids. V was clipped by 0 bases and J by 5 bases, with 21 bases between them. The V gene's germline CDR1 is SGHDT and CDR2 YYEEEE. The CDR3, as DNA: TGTGCCAGCAGCTTGGTGGGTGGGGGCCCCTCAGAAAACGAGCAGTACTTC. This codes for CASSLVGGGPSENEQYF. Looking up the rest from reference TRBV5-6 and TRBJ2-7 gives the full variable domain: DAGVTQSPTHLIKTRGQQVTLRCSPKSGHDTVSWYQQALGQGPQFIFQYYEEEERQRGNFPDRFSGHQFPNYSSELNVNALLLGDSALYLCASSLVGGGPSENEQYFGPGTRLTVT.

The chain carries TRBV7-2 and TRBJ1-2, with TRBD1 as a possible D gene (5 bases). Trimming took 6 bases from V and 7 from J, leaving 21 bases between them. The CDR3 covers 15 residues. Germline CDR1 is SGHTA and CDR2 is FQGNSA. CDR3 DNA: TGTGCCAGCAGTCGCCAAGGGGATGGGGCCGGTGGCTACACCTTC. Translated: CASSRQGDGAGGYTF.

This chain joins TRBV7-2 and TRBJ2-5, with D unclear. The germline gives CDR1 SGHTA, CDR2 FQGNSA. The CDR3 is made up of 13 amino acids. Deletions cut 2 bases from V and 5 bases from J, with 9 bases between. This CDR3 reads CASSLRQKETQYF. For the CDR3, the DNA is TGTGCCAGCAGCTTACGCCAGAAGGAGACCCAGTACTTC.